The subject of this entry is one TCR beta chain. Antigen unknown. Germline CDR1 KGHSH, CDR2 LQKENI. CDR3 length: 15 amino acids. The V end lost 6 bases, the J end lost 3 bases, and 17 bases lay between the germline ends. The data are from a study of neoadjuvant anti-PD-1 for oral cavity cancer. Study-wide context: Non-progressing patients received a fourth nivolumab dose near day 43, then surgery on days 50-56. General study results and limits: Non-responders to neoadjuvant nivolumab had significantly more clonal PBMC T cells than responders.

Time point: after neoadjuvant nivolumab, at surgical resection. Patients were newly diagnosed with stage II-IVA oral cavity squamous cell carcinoma without prior systemic or radiation treatment. TCRdb keeps only in-frame clones here, not all; method: immunoSEQ multiplex PCR. The sample has some 14,000 clones, around 80% seen once. Sequencing was performed on PBMCs, taken after nivolumab (anti-PD-1) treatment. The source of this sequence is a person aged 35 to 85 with oral cavity squamous cell carcinoma. The chain uses TRBV18 and TRBJ1-1; a possible D gene is TRBD1 (5 bases). The CDR3 DNA is TGTGCCAGCTCTGGGTCGGGACCCTTGGACACTGAAGCTTTCTTT. Translation: CASSGSGPLDTEAFF.